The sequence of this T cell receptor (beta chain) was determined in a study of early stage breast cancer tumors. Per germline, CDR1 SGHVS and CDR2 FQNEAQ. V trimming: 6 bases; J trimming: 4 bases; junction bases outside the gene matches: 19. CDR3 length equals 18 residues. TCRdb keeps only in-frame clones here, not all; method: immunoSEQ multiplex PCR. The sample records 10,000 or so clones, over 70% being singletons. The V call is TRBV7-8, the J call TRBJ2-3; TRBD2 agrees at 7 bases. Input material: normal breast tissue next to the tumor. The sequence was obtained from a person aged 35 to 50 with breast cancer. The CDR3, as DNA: TGTGCCAGCAGTCCCCGTCCGGCGGCGGGAGATCGGCCAGATACGCAGTATTTT. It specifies CASSPRPAAGDRPDTQYF.